These 22 T cell receptor beta chains share one sample of origin, sequenced in a study of T cells in Graves' hyperthyroidism and ophthalmopathy. There were TCR beta CDR3 regions amplified from RNA transcripts. In the first-round RT-PCR of the TCR CDR3, the HTBI primer set was used. TCRdb itself ran the multiplex PCR reads through MiXCR, one entry per CDR3 protein. Of approximately 560,000 distinct CDR3 sequences listed, under 60% were seen once; the top ten hold about 7.8%. The specimen sequenced was peripheral blood or thyroid tissue (not recorded which). These receptors were taken from a woman between 18 and 29 years old with Graves' hyperthyroidism.

This clonotype came up many times. The genes are TRBV19 and TRBJ1-2, with TRBD1 identical over 9 bases. The germline CDR1 and CDR2 sequences are LNHDA and SQIVND (reference sequence). V shed 5 bases, J shed 1 base, and the junction held 5 bases outside the gene matches. The CDR3 contains 15 residues. In DNA form, the CDR3 reads TGTGCCAGTAGTCTCGGGACAGGGCGTAACTATGGCTACACCTTC. Encoded protein: CASSLGTGRNYGYTF.

The rearrangement links TRBV15 to TRBJ2-7; 9 bases map to TRBD2. Losses at the gene ends were 8 bases for V and 7 bases for J; bases not matched to a gene: 9. This CDR3 comprises 13 residues. CDR1 is LNHNV and CDR2 is YYDKDF in the germline V gene (reference sequence). The CDR3 sequence: CATGAGGPHEQYF. The CDR3 DNA is TGTGCCACCGGCGCGGGAGGGCCCCATGAGCAGTACTTC.

The rearrangement uses TRBV2 and TRBJ2-2; D uncertain. The germline V gene has CDR1 SNHLY and CDR2 FYNNEI. Trimming took 5 bases from V and 1 from J, leaving 11 bases between them. The CDR3 is made up of 15 amino acids. The CDR3 protein is CASSFYNVNTGELFF. CDR3 DNA sequence: TGTGCCAGCAGTTTCTACAACGTGAACACCGGGGAGCTGTTTTTT.

The V and J genes are TRBV15 and TRBJ2-6, with TRBD1 as a possible D gene (6 bases). V lost 3 bases, J lost 4 bases, and 13 bases lay in between. In germline, CDR1 is LNHNV, CDR2 YYDKDF (reference sequence). The CDR3 has 16 residues. Here the CDR3 DNA reads TGTGCCACCAGCAGTACCACAGGGTCCGGGGCCAACGTCCTGACTTTC. Its protein product is CATSSTTGSGANVLTF.

This clonotype was detected only a few times. It may be a read error: a sequence one base away is much more abundant. The gene calls are TRBV10-3 and TRBJ2-6, with 9 bases lining up with TRBD1. Germline V gene data show CDR1 as ENHRY and CDR2 as SYGVKD. CDR3 length: 18 residues. The DNA for the CDR3 is TGTGCCATCAGTGTTCCGGGACAGGGAGACTCTGGGACCAACGTCCTGACTTTC. Translation gives CAISVPGQGDSGTNVLTF.

The V gene is TRBV13, the J gene TRBJ1-6, with D unclear. Trimming left V 5 bases short and J 13 bases short, with 15 bases between. The CDR3 is 13 residues long. Germline V gives CDR1 PRHDT, CDR2 FYEKMQ (reference sequence). CDR3 nucleotides: TGTGCCAGCAGCCGGGGTATTGGTTCGCCCCTCCACTTT. As protein: CASSRGIGSPLHF. The full variable domain, its missing parts supplied by reference TRBV13 and TRBJ1-6, is AAGVIQSPRHLIKEKRETATLKCYPIPRHDTVYWYQQGPGQDPQFLISFYEKMQSDKGSIPDRFSAQQFSDYHSELNMSSLELGDSALYFCASSRGIGSPLHFGNGTRLTVT.

The chain couples TRBV5-1 to TRBJ1-5, with a possible D match to TRBD1 (5 bases). The germline CDR1 and CDR2 sequences are SGHRS and YFSETQ. V was cut by 0 bases and J by 0 bases, with 16 bases left in between. The CDR3 spans 18 residues. This CDR3 is CASSLDPRWDGSNQPQHF. The CDR3 DNA reads TGCGCCAGCAGCTTGGATCCCCGGTGGGACGGTAGCAATCAGCCCCAGCATTTT. Supplemented by reference TRBV5-1 and TRBJ1-5, the full variable domain reads KAGVTQTPRYLIKTRGQQVTLSCSPISGHRSVSWYQQTPGQGLQFLFEYFSETQRNKGNFPGRFSGRQFSNSRSEMNVSTLELGDSALYLCASSLDPRWDGSNQPQHFGDGTRLSIL.

In this sample, this clonotype turned up a few times. The V call is TRBV7-2, the J call TRBJ2-7; 14 positions match TRBD2. CDR3 length equals 14 residues. Germline assignment: CDR1 SGHTA and CDR2 FQGNSA. CDR3 sequence reads: CARDPGLAGVEQYF. CDR3 bases: TGTGCTAGAGATCCGGGACTAGCGGGAGTCGAGCAGTACTTC.

This clonotype was detected a few times. The chain employs TRBV9 and TRBJ1-4, with D possibly TRBD1 on 6 matching bases. V was clipped by 4 bases and J by 0 bases, with 13 bases between them. Germline assignment: CDR1 SGDLS and CDR2 YYNGEE. The CDR3 has 16 residues. The CDR3 protein is CASSNPTGSTNEKLFF. The CDR3 DNA reads TGTGCCAGCAGCAACCCGACAGGCTCAACTAATGAAAAACTGTTTTTT.

The chain joins TRBV7-2 to TRBJ1-2; perhaps TRBD1 as D (5 bases). The CDR3 length is 11 residues. Trimming took 5 bases from V and 14 from J, leaving 15 bases between them. Germline V gene lookup returns CDR1 SGHTA and CDR2 FQGNSA. CDR3 DNA: TGTGCCAGCAGCATCTCGGGGGGTGAGACCTTC. Residues: CASSISGGETF.

The rearrangement uses TRBV29-1 and TRBJ1-1; TRBD1 aligns across 7 bases. V lost 6 bases to trimming and J lost 4 bases; unmatched junction nucleotides: 8. The CDR3 totals 13 residues. Germline V gene lookup returns CDR1 SQVTM and CDR2 ANQGSEA. The DNA for the CDR3 is TGCAGCGTCCGCGGACAGGTCCTCACTGAAGCTTTCTTT. It translates to CSVRGQVLTEAFF.

This clonotype was observed a few times. The J gene is TRBJ2-7, the V gene TRBV10-3, with 7 bases that match TRBD2. Per the germline V gene, CDR1 is ENHRY and CDR2 is SYGVKD. The J segment lost 3 bases and the V segment lost 10 bases, leaving 12 bases of the junction unmatched. The CDR3 loop spans 14 amino acids. The CDR3 here is CASRKTSQGYEQYF. The CDR3 DNA reads as TGTGCCAGCAGGAAGACTAGCCAGGGCTACGAGCAGTACTTC.

This clonotype was detected many times. V gene TRBV9 combines with J gene TRBJ1-4; D unresolved. Germline V gene data show CDR1 as SGDLS and CDR2 as YYNGEE. This CDR3 has 11 amino acids. The germline V and J ends were trimmed by 3 bases and 11 bases, with 8 bases remaining between them. The CDR3 loop reads CASSGGNKLFF. CDR3 DNA: TGTGCCAGCAGCGGAGGGAACAAACTGTTTTTT.

V and J are TRBV2 and TRBJ1-2, with TRBD1 as a possible D gene (5 bases). Germline V CDR1 and CDR2: SNHLY, FYNNEI. The CDR3 spans 14 residues. CDR3 in amino acids: CARGSGDAGGGYTF. CDR3 nucleotide sequence: TGTGCTAGAGGTTCTGGGGACGCCGGGGGAGGCTACACCTTC.

This clonotype has more than one count but fewer than ten. The rearrangement links TRBV2 to TRBJ2-7, with TRBD2 matching 13 bases. CDR1 is SNHLY and CDR2 is FYNNEI in the germline V gene. The V gene end was trimmed by 6 bases and the J gene end by 2 bases; junction bases not matched to a gene: 10. The CDR3 runs 17 residues. As DNA, the CDR3 is TGTGCCAGCAGACCTACCGGACTAGCGGGAGTGGCCTACGAGCAGTACTTC. Residues: CASRPTGLAGVAYEQYF.

Of note for this clonotype: A clone one base away is much larger, so this may be a read error. As the CDR3 is not closed by the conserved phenylalanine or tryptophan, this likely results from a read error. The CDR3 loop is CASSSSGPSYEQYL. The CDR3 DNA reads as TGTGCCAGCAGCTCCAGCGGTCCCTCCTACGAGCAGTACCTC. This chain links TRBV7-2 with TRBJ2-7; D may be TRBD2 (5 bases). Germline-derived CDR1 and CDR2 are SGHTA and FQGNSA. The V end lost 4 bases, the J end lost 0 bases, and 10 bases lay between the germline ends. This CDR3 contains 14 residues.

V gene TRBV6-1 combines with J gene TRBJ1-1; D is unresolved. Between the trimmed V and J ends, which lost 6 bases and 2 bases, there was a span of 16 bases. Per germline, CDR1 MNHNS and CDR2 SASEGT. CDR3 length: 15 residues. This CDR3 is CASRSRQAGNTEAFF. The DNA of the CDR3 is TGTGCCAGCAGATCAAGGCAGGCGGGAAACACTGAAGCTTTCTTT.

The chain combines TRBV15 with TRBJ1-1; a weak D match, TRBD1 (5 bases). CDR3 length equals 14 residues. Germline V gives CDR1 LNHNV, CDR2 YYDKDF (reference sequence). V was cut by 3 bases and J by 1 base, with 9 bases left in between. This CDR3 is CATSRRTPNTEAFF. For the CDR3, the DNA is TGTGCCACCAGCAGGAGGACACCGAACACTGAAGCTTTCTTT.

The sample holds a few counts of this clonotype. CDR3 sequence: CASSPPGGRYGYTF. The DNA for the CDR3 is TGTGCCAGCAGTCCCCCGGGGGGCCGGTATGGCTACACCTTC. V gene TRBV19 combines with J gene TRBJ1-2; D possibly corresponds to TRBD1 (6 bases). Germline V gives CDR1 LNHDA, CDR2 SQIVND (reference sequence). This CDR3 contains 14 residues. Trimming pared 9 bases from V and 5 bases from J, leaving 19 bases between.

The chain has TRBV20-1 and TRBJ2-7, with 8 bases fitting TRBD2. V was clipped by 7 bases and J by 3 bases; unmatched bases: 8. This CDR3 spans 13 amino acids. Per germline, CDR1 DFQATT and CDR2 SNEGSKA (reference sequence). CDR3 DNA: TGCAGTGTAAAGGCTAGCGGGTTCTACGAGCAGTACTTC. Its protein product is CSVKASGFYEQYF.

This clonotype was counted ten times or more. The gene calls are TRBV25-1 and TRBJ1-6, with D possibly matching TRBD1 (5 bases). Trimming took off 1 base at V and 4 bases at J, with 8 bases between the two ends. The CDR3 is 15 amino acids. From germline, CDR1 is MGHDK and CDR2 SYGVNS. The CDR3 coding sequence is TGTGCCAGCAGTGAATGGGGCCAGTATAATTCACCCCTCCACTTT. Encoded protein: CASSEWGQYNSPLHF. Looking up the rest from reference TRBV25-1 and TRBJ1-6 gives the full variable domain: EADIYQTPRYLVIGTGKKITLECSQTMGHDKMYWYQQDPGMELHLIHYSYGVNSTEKGDLSSESTVSRIRTEHFPLTLESARPSHTSQYLCASSEWGQYNSPLHFGNGTRLTVT.

The table lists this clonotype with a count of one. This chain uses TRBV7-2 with TRBJ1-6, with D possibly being TRBD1 (5 bases). Germline V lookup: CDR1 SGHTA, CDR2 FQGNSA. The CDR3 is made up of 19 amino acids. Trimming shortened V by 2 bases and J by 0 bases, and 17 bases separated the two germline ends. The CDR3, as DNA: TGTGCCAGCAGCTTACAGCCGGGACGTAGGAGCTCCTATAATTCACCCCTCCACTTT. Protein sequence: CASSLQPGRRSSYNSPLHF.